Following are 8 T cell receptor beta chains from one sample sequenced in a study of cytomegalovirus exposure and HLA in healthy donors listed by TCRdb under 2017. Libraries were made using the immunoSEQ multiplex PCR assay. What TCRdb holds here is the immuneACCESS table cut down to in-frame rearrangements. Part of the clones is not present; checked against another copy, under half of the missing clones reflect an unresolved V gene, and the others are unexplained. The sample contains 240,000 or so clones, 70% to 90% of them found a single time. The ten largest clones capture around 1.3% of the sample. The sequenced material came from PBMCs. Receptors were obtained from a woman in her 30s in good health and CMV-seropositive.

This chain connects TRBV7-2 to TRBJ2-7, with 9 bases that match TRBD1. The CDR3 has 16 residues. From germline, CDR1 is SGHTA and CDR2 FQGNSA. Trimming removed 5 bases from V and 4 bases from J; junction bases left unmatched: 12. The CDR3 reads CASSRIGTGRGYEQYF. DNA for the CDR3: TGTGCCAGCAGCCGGATCGGGACAGGGCGAGGATACGAGCAGTACTTC.

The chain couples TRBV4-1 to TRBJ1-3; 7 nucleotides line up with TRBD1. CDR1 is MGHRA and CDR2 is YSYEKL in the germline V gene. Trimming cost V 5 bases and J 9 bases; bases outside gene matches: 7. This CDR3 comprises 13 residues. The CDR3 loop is CASSFDRATTIYF. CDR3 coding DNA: TGCGCCAGCAGCTTTGACAGGGCTACCACCATATATTTT.

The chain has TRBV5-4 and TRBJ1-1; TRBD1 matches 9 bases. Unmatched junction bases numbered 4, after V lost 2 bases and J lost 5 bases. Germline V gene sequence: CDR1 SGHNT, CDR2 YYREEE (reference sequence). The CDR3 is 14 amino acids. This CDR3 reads CASSLQGAKTEAFF. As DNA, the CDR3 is TGTGCCAGCAGCTTACAGGGGGCAAAAACTGAAGCTTTCTTT.

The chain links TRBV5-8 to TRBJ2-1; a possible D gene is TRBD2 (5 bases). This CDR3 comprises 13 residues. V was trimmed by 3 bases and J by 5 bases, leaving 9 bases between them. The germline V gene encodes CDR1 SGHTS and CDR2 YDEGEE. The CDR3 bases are TGTGCCAGCAGCTCCCGGGGAAACAATGAGCAGTTCTTC. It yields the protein CASSSRGNNEQFF.

As DNA, the CDR3 is TGTGCCAGCAGTTTTAAAATGACTAGCGGATACTACGAGCAGTACTTC. This encodes CASSFKMTSGYYEQYF. The gene calls are TRBV28 and TRBJ2-7; 9 nucleotides align to TRBD2. Germline CDR1 MDHEN, CDR2 SYDVKM. Germline trimming cut 3 bases from V and 3 bases from J; bases unmatched to any gene: 9. CDR3 size: 16 residues.

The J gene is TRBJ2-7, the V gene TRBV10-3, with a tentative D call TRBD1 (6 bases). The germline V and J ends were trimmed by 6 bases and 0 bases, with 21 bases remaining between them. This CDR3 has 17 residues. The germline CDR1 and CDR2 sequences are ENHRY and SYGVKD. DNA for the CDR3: TGTGCCATCAGCAGATACGGGACACCTAGTTTCTCCTACGAGCAGTACTTC. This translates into CAISRYGTPSFSYEQYF.

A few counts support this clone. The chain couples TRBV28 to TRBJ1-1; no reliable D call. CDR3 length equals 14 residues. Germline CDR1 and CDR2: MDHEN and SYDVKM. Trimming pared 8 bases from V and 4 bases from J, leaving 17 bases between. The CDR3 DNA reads TGTGCCAGCCTCAGGTCCTTTATGGGCACTGAAGCTTTCTTT. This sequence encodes CASLRSFMGTEAFF.

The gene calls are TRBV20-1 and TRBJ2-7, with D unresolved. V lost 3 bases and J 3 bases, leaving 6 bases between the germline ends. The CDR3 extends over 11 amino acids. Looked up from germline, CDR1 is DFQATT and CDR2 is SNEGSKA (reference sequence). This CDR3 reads CSASFNYEQYF. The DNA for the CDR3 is TGCAGTGCTAGTTTCAACTACGAGCAGTACTTC.